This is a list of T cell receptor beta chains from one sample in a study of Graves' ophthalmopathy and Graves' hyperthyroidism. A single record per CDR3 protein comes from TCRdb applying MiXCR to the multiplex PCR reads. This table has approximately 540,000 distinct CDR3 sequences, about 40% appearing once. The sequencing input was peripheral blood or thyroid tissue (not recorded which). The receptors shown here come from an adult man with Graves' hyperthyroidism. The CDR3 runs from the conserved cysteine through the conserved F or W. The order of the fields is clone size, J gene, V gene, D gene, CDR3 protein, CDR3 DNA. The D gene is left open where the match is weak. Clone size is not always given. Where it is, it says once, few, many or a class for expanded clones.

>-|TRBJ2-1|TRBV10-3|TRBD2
CAISEPGGLAGYEQFF
TGTGCCATCAGTGAGCCGGGGGGACTAGCGGGGTATGAGCAGTTCTTC
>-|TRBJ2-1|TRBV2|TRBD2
CASSEKREGHEQFF
TGTGCCAGCAGTGAAAAGCGGGAGGGCCATGAGCAGTTCTTC
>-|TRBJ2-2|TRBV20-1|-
CSATWDTGELFF
TGCAGTGCTACCTGGGACACCGGGGAGCTGTTTTTT
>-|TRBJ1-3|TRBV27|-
CASSLRAGGPGNTIYF
TGTGCCAGCAGCCTTCGGGCGGGGGGGCCTGGAAACACCATATATTTT
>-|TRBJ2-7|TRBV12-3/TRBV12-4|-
CASSPVGTISVYEQYF
TGTGCCAGCAGTCCCGTCGGGACCATTTCGGTCTACGAGCAGTACTTC
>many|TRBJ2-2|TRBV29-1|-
CSVDRADGELFF
TGCAGCGTTGACAGGGCGGACGGGGAGCTGTTTTTT
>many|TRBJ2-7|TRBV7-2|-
CASSLAGDFSYEQYF
TGTGCCAGCAGCTTAGCCGGAGACTTCTCCTACGAGCAGTACTTC
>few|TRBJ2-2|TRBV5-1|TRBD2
CASSPRLAGEPTGELFF
TGCGCCAGCAGCCCTCGACTAGCGGGAGAACCCACCGGGGAGCTGTTTTTT
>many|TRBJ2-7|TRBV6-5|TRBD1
CATPTGFNEQYF
TGTGCCACCCCGACAGGGTTCAACGAGCAGTACTTC
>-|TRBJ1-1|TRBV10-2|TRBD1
CASSLRAGGLGNTEAFF
TGCGCCAGCAGCTTGAGGGCAGGGGGCCTGGGGAACACTGAAGCTTTCTTT
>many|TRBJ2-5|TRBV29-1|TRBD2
CSATGGSIGETQYF
TGCAGCGCAACCGGCGGGAGCATCGGAGAGACCCAGTACTTC
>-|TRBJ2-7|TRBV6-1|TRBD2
CASSDGLAGAYEQYF
TGTGCCAGCAGTGATGGACTAGCGGGAGCGTACGAGCAGTACTTC
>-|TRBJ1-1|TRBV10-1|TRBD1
CASSNTGVKFSGNTEAFF
TGCGCCAGCAGTAATACAGGGGTCAAATTCTCAGGGAACACTGAAGCTTTCTTT
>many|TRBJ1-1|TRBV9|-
CASSVEGRKEAFF
TGTGCCAGCAGCGTAGAGGGGAGGAAAGAAGCTTTCTTT
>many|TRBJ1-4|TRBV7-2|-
CASSLGDTGAEKLFF
TGTGCCAGCAGCTTAGGGGACACCGGGGCGGAAAAACTGTTTTTT
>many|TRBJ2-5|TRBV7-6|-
CASSLVAGAAETQYF
TGTGCCAGCAGCTTAGTTGCAGGGGCCGCAGAGACCCAGTACTTC
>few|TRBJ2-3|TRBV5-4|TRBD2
CASSTRTGGGSTDTQYF
TGTGCCAGCAGTACCCGGACCGGGGGGGGTAGCACAGATACGCAGTATTTT
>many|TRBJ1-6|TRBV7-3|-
CASSAETPGVRPYPPLHF
TGTGCCAGCAGCGCAGAAACACCAGGGGTTCGGCCCTATCCACCCCTCCACTTT
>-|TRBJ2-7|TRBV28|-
CASSVVDGTSYEQYF
TGTGCCAGCAGTGTTGTAGACGGGACTTCCTACGAGCAGTACTTC
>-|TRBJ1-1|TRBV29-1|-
CSAGRDTEAFF
TGCAGCGCGGGGCGGGACACTGAAGCTTTCTTT
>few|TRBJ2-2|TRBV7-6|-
CASSWNLAGVGDEQFF
TGTGCCAGCAGCTGGAACCTGGCAGGGGTCGGGGATGAGCAGTTTTTT
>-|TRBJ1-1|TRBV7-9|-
CASSFFQGETEAFF
TGTGCCAGCAGCTTTTTTCAGGGAGAAACTGAAGCTTTCTTT
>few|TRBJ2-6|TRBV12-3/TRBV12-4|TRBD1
CASSPPGQGWANVLTF
TGTGCCAGCAGTCCCCCGGGACAGGGCTGGGCCAACGTCCTGACTTTC
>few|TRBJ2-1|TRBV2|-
CASSEGTGPGYEQFF
TGTGCCAGCAGTGAAGGCACAGGGCCTGGGTATGAGCAGTTCTTC
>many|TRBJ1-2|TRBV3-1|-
CASSSRGMNYGYTF
TGTGCCAGCAGCAGCAGGGGTATGAACTATGGCTACACCTTC
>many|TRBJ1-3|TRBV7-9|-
CASSFAGSGNTIYF
TGTGCCAGCAGCTTCGCAGGCTCTGGAAACACCATATATTTT
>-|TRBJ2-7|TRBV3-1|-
CASSRGPARGPSYGQYF
TGTGCCAGCAGCCGCGGGCCAGCTCGCGGGCCCTCCTACGGGCAGTACTTC
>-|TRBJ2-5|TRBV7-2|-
CASNQAPQGETQYF
TGTGCCAGCAACCAAGCTCCCCAGGGAGAGACCCAGTACTTC
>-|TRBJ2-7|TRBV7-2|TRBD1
CASSIGTAQYEQYF
TGTGCCAGCAGCATTGGGACAGCCCAATACGAGCAGTACTTC
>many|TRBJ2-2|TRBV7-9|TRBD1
CASSDLTGANTGELFF
TGTGCCAGCAGCGATCTGACAGGGGCCAACACCGGGGAGCTGTTTTTT
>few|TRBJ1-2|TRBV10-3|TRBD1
CASSLFAGQGAGGYTF
TGTGCCAGCAGTTTATTCGCGGGACAGGGCGCTGGGGGCTACACCTTC